These T cell receptor beta chains were read from a single sample in a study of blood T cell repertoires in COVID-19. Assay: immunoSEQ multiplex PCR; the TCRdb copy retains only in-frame clones and omits some. This sample carries some 220,000 clones, around 86% of them seen once, and the ten largest clones take 5.2%. Input material: peripheral blood. These receptor sequences come from a woman between 65 and 79 years old with COVID-19, enrolled during active disease. Both conserved end residues are part of each CDR3. A D gene is named only where the DNA matches it firmly. Clone size appears in some rows only: once, few, many, or a class for an expanded clone.

>NA|TRBV4-2|NA|14|TRBJ1-1
TGTGCCAGCAGCCAGATCCAGAAGAACACTGAAGCTTTCTTT
CASSQIQKNTEAFF
>once|TRBV27|NA|17|TRBJ2-2
TGTGCCAGCAGTTTACACGGATCCCGAACAGCGGCCGGGGAGCTGTTTTTT
CASSLHGSRTAAGELFF
>NA|TRBV5-1|TRBD1|15|TRBJ1-5
TGCGCCAGCAGGACCCGGACAGGGGCCAATCAGCCCCAGCATTTT
CASRTRTGANQPQHF
>NA|TRBV6-6|NA|13|TRBJ1-5
TGTGCCAGCAGCCGTGCGGGGAGTCAGCCCCAGCATTTT
CASSRAGSQPQHF
>many|TRBV28|NA|14|TRBJ1-5
TGTGCCAGCAGTTTAATTCGTAGCAATCAGCCCCAGCATTTT
CASSLIRSNQPQHF
>NA|TRBV6-2/TRBV6-3|NA|18|TRBJ2-5
TGTGCCAGCAGTTACGGTACGGGGACTCCTCCCCCGGCGGAGACCCAGTACTTC
CASSYGTGTPPPAETQYF
>once|TRBV28|TRBD1|18|TRBJ1-5
TGTGCCAGCAGTCCCGGGACAGGTTTCATGGGTAGCAATCAGCCCCAGCATTTT
CASSPGTGFMGSNQPQHF
>NA|TRBV28|NA|14|TRBJ1-6
TGTGCCAGCAGCGGGAGCTCCTATAATTCACCCCTCCACTTT
CASSGSSYNSPLHF
>NA|TRBV3-1/TRBV3-2|NA|16|TRBJ1-3
TGTGCCAGCAGCCAAGTTGGCAGATGCTCTGGAAACACCATATATTTT
CASSQVGRCSGNTIYF
>NA|TRBV7-2|TRBD2|14|TRBJ2-7
TGTGCCAGCAGCCGGACTAGCGATCTCTACGAGCAGTACTTC
CASSRTSDLYEQYF
>NA|TRBV28|NA|13|TRBJ2-3
TGTGCCAGCAGTGCGGACTACACAGATACGCAGTATTTT
CASSADYTDTQYF
>few|TRBV18|NA|15|TRBJ1-2
TGTGCCAGCTCACCAACGACAGGTGAAGGATATGGCTACACCTTC
CASSPTTGEGYGYTF
>NA|TRBV11-2|NA|14|TRBJ2-6
TGTGCCAGCAGCTCCCGGACAGGGGCCAACGTCCTGACTTTC
CASSSRTGANVLTF
>NA|TRBV7-9|NA|12|TRBJ2-2
TGTGCCAGCAGCTTCCCCTACGGGGAGCTGTTTTTT
CASSFPYGELFF
>NA|TRBV7-2|TRBD2|16|TRBJ2-3
TGTGCCAGCAGCTCGGGACTAGCGGGATACACAGATACGCAGTATTTT
CASSSGLAGYTDTQYF
>NA|TRBV18|NA|13|TRBJ2-5
TGTGCCAGCTCACCAGACAGGCAAGAGACCCAGTACTTC
CASSPDRQETQYF
>many|TRBV4-1|TRBD2|15|TRBJ2-7
TGCGCCAGCAGCCACTTAGCGGGTGCTACCTACGAGCAGTACTTC
CASSHLAGATYEQYF
>NA|TRBV7-9|NA|13|TRBJ2-4
TGTGCCAGCAGCTTAACGGACAGTCACATTCAGTACTTC
CASSLTDSHIQYF
>NA|TRBV28|NA|11|TRBJ2-7
TGTGCCAGCAGTCCAGGACAGCCCCAGTACTTC
CASSPGQPQYF
>NA|TRBV28|NA|13|TRBJ1-2
TGTGCCAGCAGTTTACAGAGGGACTATGGCTACACCTTC
CASSLQRDYGYTF
>NA|TRBV9|NA|14|TRBJ1-1
TGTGCCAGCAGCGTAGACTACAGGGTAACTGAAGCTTTCTTT
CASSVDYRVTEAFF
>NA|TRBV11-1|TRBD1|13|TRBJ2-1
TGTGCCAGCAGCTTGGACAGGTTGGATGAGCAGTTCTTC
CASSLDRLDEQFF
>NA|TRBV6-5|TRBD1|15|TRBJ1-1
TGTGCCAGCATTATTGAACAGGGGCTGAACACTGAAGCTTTCTTT
CASIIEQGLNTEAFF
>few|TRBV28|NA|10|TRBJ2-1
TGTGCCAGCAGCAGGAATGAGCAGTTCTTC
CASSRNEQFF
>NA|TRBV6-6|NA|15|TRBJ1-4
TGTGCCAGCCTCCCTACAGGATCAACTAATGAAAAACTGTTTTTT
CASLPTGSTNEKLFF
>NA|TRBV7-2|TRBD2|15|TRBJ2-7
TGTGCCAGCAGCTATGGGTCTAGCGGAAACTACGAGCAGTACTTC
CASSYGSSGNYEQYF
>NA|TRBV29-1|TRBD1|14|TRBJ2-3
TGCAGCGCAACCGGACAGGGAAACACAGATACGCAGTATTTT
CSATGQGNTDTQYF
>NA|TRBV6-2/TRBV6-3|NA|13|TRBJ1-5
TGTGCCAGCAGTTACTCGAGGCTTCAGCCCCAGCATTTT
CASSYSRLQPQHF
>NA|TRBV7-7|NA|15|TRBJ1-3
TGTGCCAGCAGCTTACGTACAGGGTCTGGAAACACCATATATTTT
CASSLRTGSGNTIYF
>few|TRBV6-1|TRBD2|14|TRBJ2-7
TGTGCCAGCAGTGATGTAGCGGGAACTCACGAGCAGTACTTC
CASSDVAGTHEQYF